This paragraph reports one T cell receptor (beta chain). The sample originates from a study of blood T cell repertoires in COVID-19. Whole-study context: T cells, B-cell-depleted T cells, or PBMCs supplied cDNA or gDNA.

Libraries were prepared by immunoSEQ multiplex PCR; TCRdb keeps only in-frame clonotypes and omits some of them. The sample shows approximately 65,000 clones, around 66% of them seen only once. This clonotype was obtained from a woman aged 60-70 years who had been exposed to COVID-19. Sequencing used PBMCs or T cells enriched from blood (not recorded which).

CDR3 loop: CATSDRGEGGTDTQYF. CDR3 coding DNA: TGTGCCACCAGTGACCGCGGGGAGGGAGGCACAGATACGCAGTATTTT. The rearrangement joins TRBV24-1 to TRBJ2-3; 7 bases are a match to TRBD2. From germline, CDR1 is KGHDR and CDR2 SFDVKD. The ends lost 4 bases at V and 1 base at J; junction bases unmatched: 7. The CDR3 sequence is 16 residues long.